This entry features one T cell receptor (beta chain) sequence. Its specificity is unknown. The data were obtained in a study of cytomegalovirus exposure and HLA in healthy donors. General observations from the study: Rare TCR sequences dominated, though some public TCRs recurred in many donors. DRB1 showed the most TCR associations and HLA-C the fewest in a later analysis, as rates varied by HLA locus. One variant, a missense change in DCLRE1C, was linked in a later analysis to TCR beta V- and J-gene trimming.

In germline, CDR1 is SNHLY, CDR2 FYNNEI. With 3 bases removed from V and 5 bases from J, the gap between germline ends came to 13 bases. The length of the CDR3 is 14 residues. This PCR relied on a set of 60 Vbeta primers and 13 Jbeta primers. The method was immunoSEQ multiplex PCR; TCRdb's version includes in-frame clones alone and lacks a portion of them. The sample lists 100,000 to 150,000 clones, 65% to 75% occurring once. Sequences were obtained from PBMCs. This receptor was obtained from a woman aged 50 to 60 in good health and CMV-seropositive. The chain couples TRBV2 to TRBJ2-5; D gene unclear. The CDR3, as DNA: TGTGCCAGCAGTGAGGGCCTTCTTCGGGAGACCCAGTACTTC. Translation gives CASSEGLLRETQYF.